This T cell receptor (beta chain) was observed in a study of blood T cell repertoires in COVID-19. Overall study context: Sites in the United States, Italy and Spain provided acute and convalescent COVID-19 samples. T cells, B-cell-depleted T cells, or PBMCs supplied cDNA or gDNA.

The CDR3 is made up of 13 amino acids. CDR1 and CDR2 from the germline V gene are MGHRA and YSYEKL. The ends were cut back, 10 bases at V and 0 bases at J, with 13 bases in the middle. The authors' processing: Cell counts per sample came from amplifying reference gene primers. Clones were sequenced by immunoSEQ multiplex PCR, and TCRdb holds only the in-frame ones, with some missing. V and J calls plus clone size are reproduced from that table; the DNA served to infer D and trimming. Here the sample spans around 180,000 clones, about 88% being singletons. This TCR derives from a human donor in a cohort sampled during active COVID-19. The sequenced sample was peripheral blood. The chain uses TRBV4-1 and TRBJ2-7, with no clear D. CDR3 sequence reads: CATFAGSSYEQYF. CDR3 coding DNA: TGCGCCACCTTTGCAGGTTCCTCCTACGAGCAGTACTTC.